The rows below give T cell receptor beta chains drawn from one sample of a study of blood T cell repertoires in COVID-19. Measured with immunoSEQ multiplex PCR; TCRdb has only the in-frame clones, and not every one. The profile shows approximately 100,000 clones, 80% to 85% of them singletons. The sample consisted of peripheral blood. Receptor source: a man in his sixties with acute or convalescent COVID-19. Each CDR3 is given with its conserved first and last residue. D genes are given only for firm matches. The size field is filled for only some rows; it gives once, few, many or a size class.

j_call clone_size d_call v_call cdr3_aa cdr3_nt
TRBJ1-1 . TRBD1 TRBV9 CASSGHGQGAITGTEAFF TGTGCCAGCAGCGGACACGGACAGGGGGCAATCACGGGCACTGAAGCTTTCTTT
TRBJ1-1 few . TRBV19 CASSVLGQNTEAFF TGTGCCAGTAGTGTACTTGGACAGAACACTGAAGCTTTCTTT
TRBJ2-1 . TRBD1 TRBV11-3 CASSSGQHKYNEQFF TGTGCCAGCAGCTCGGGACAGCACAAATACAATGAGCAGTTCTTC
TRBJ1-1 . . TRBV4-3 CASSQILETEAFF TGCGCCAGCAGCCAAATCTTGGAGACTGAAGCTTTCTTT
TRBJ2-7 . . TRBV11-1 CASSLTLSYEQYF TGTGCCAGCAGCTTGACTTTGTCCTACGAGCAGTACTTC
TRBJ1-3 once . TRBV7-9 CASRSTGSSGNTIYF TGTGCCAGCAGATCTACAGGGTCCTCTGGAAACACCATATATTTT
TRBJ2-5 . TRBD1 TRBV6-5 CASSQGAEETQYF TGTGCCAGCAGTCAGGGGGCAGAAGAGACCCAGTACTTC
TRBJ1-2 . . TRBV7-8 CASSSRTDPGGYTF TGTGCCAGCAGCTCACGGACAGACCCAGGGGGCTACACCTTC
TRBJ2-5 . . TRBV5-1 CASSSGGPQETQYF TGCGCCAGCAGCTCCGGGGGACCTCAAGAGACCCAGTACTTC
TRBJ1-1 once TRBD1 TRBV9 CASSVQGGVNTEAFF TGTGCCAGCAGCGTTCAGGGGGGAGTTAACACTGAAGCTTTCTTT
TRBJ2-7 few . TRBV4-1 CASSQVIPSPYEQYF TGCGCCAGCAGCCAAGTAATCCCGAGCCCCTACGAGCAGTACTTC
TRBJ1-5 . . TRBV27 CASSLLGVVGNQPQHF TGTGCCAGCAGTTTACTAGGGGTCGTTGGCAATCAGCCCCAGCATTTT
TRBJ2-7 . . TRBV21-1 CASSKFPTRQGERYEQYF TGTGCCAGCAGCAAATTTCCGACACGACAGGGGGAACGCTACGAGCAGTACTTC
TRBJ2-7 once . TRBV3-1/TRBV3-2 CASSHDSLSYEQYF TGTGCCAGCAGCCACGACAGCCTCTCCTACGAGCAGTACTTC
TRBJ2-7 once TRBD1 TRBV10-3 CAIRAGQGASYEQYF TGTGCCATCAGGGCCGGACAGGGGGCATCCTACGAGCAGTACTTC
TRBJ2-7 . TRBD2 TRBV6-2/TRBV6-3 CASSYGTSDEQYF TGTGCCAGCAGTTACGGGACTAGCGACGAGCAGTACTTC
TRBJ2-3 . TRBD2 TRBV15 CATSRDSAGITDTQYF TGTGCCACCAGCAGAGATTCAGCGGGGATCACAGATACGCAGTATTTT
TRBJ1-4 few . TRBV30 CAWSVWTDSEKLFF TGTGCCTGGAGTGTTTGGACAGACTCCGAAAAACTGTTTTTT
TRBJ2-2 . TRBD1 TRBV5-8 CAPRSRGTGELFF TGTGCCCCCAGATCCAGGGGGACCGGGGAGCTGTTTTTT
TRBJ1-3 . . TRBV5-1 CASSLSGVGNTIYF TGCGCCAGCAGCTTGAGCGGGGTCGGAAACACCATATATTTT
TRBJ2-3 . . TRBV15 CATSRVGGGDTQYF TGTGCCACCAGCAGAGTGGGAGGGGGAGATACGCAGTATTTT
TRBJ1-6 . TRBD1 TRBV15 CATSIRGQGRNNSPLHF TGTGCCACCAGCATACGAGGACAGGGAAGGAATAATTCACCCCTCCACTTT
TRBJ1-2 . . TRBV9 CASSATGISYGYTF TGTGCCAGCAGCGCAACAGGGATCAGCTATGGCTACACCTTC
TRBJ1-5 . . TRBV20-1 CSATEQTGRVNQPQHF TGCAGTGCTACTGAACAAACAGGACGCGTCAATCAGCCCCAGCATTTT
TRBJ1-5 . . TRBV3-1/TRBV3-2 CASSSGNQPQHF TGTGCCAGCAGTTCAGGAAATCAGCCCCAGCATTTT
TRBJ1-5 . . TRBV10-2 CASSESGGLVYQPQHF TGCGCCAGCAGTGAGTCGGGGGGGTTGGTATATCAGCCCCAGCATTTT
TRBJ1-6 . . TRBV28 CASSDSSYNSPLHF TGTGCCAGCAGTGACAGCTCCTATAATTCACCCCTCCACTTT
TRBJ2-1 . TRBD2 TRBV5-4 CASSLVSGALNEQFF TGTGCCAGCAGCTTGGTTAGCGGGGCCTTGAATGAGCAGTTCTTC
TRBJ1-2 . TRBD1 TRBV7-2 CASSTPGQEGYTF TGTGCCAGCAGCACCCCGGGACAGGAAGGCTACACCTTC
TRBJ1-1 . . TRBV5-6 CASSLGADTEAFF TGTGCCAGCAGCCTTGGTGCGGACACTGAAGCTTTCTTT
TRBJ1-3 . TRBD1 TRBV6-5 CASSFGTGHTIYF TGTGCCAGCAGTTTTGGGACAGGGCACACCATATATTTT
TRBJ1-1 . . TRBV7-3 CASSFDTFTEAFF TGTGCCAGCAGCTTCGACACCTTCACTGAAGCTTTCTTT
TRBJ2-7 once . TRBV3-1/TRBV3-2 CASSPGGAGLSGEQYF TGTGCCAGCAGCCCAGGGGGAGCGGGCCTTTCGGGGGAGCAGTACTTC
TRBJ1-4 . . TRBV19 CASSISGVNEKLFF TGTGCCAGTAGTATAAGCGGAGTAAATGAAAAACTGTTTTTT
TRBJ1-1 . TRBD1 TRBV5-1 CASSLGIGQGTLNTEAFF TGCGCCAGCAGCTTGGGAATCGGACAGGGTACGCTGAACACTGAAGCTTTCTTT
TRBJ2-7 . TRBD1 TRBV18 CASSPTGQGSYEQYF TGTGCCAGCTCACCGACGGGACAGGGCTCCTACGAGCAGTACTTC
TRBJ1-1 . TRBD1 TRBV29-1 CSVLRGTGGTEAFF TGCAGCGTCCTAAGGGGGACAGGGGGCACTGAAGCTTTCTTT
TRBJ2-7 . . TRBV27 CASSRDRTYEQYF TGTGCCAGTTCGAGGGATAGGACCTACGAGCAGTACTTC
TRBJ2-3 . TRBD2 TRBV6-5 CASSYSGDTQYF TGTGCCAGCAGTTATAGCGGGGATACGCAGTATTTT
TRBJ2-4 . . TRBV12-5 CASGLDLRDIQYF TGTGCTAGTGGTTTAGACTTACGGGACATTCAGTACTTC
TRBJ2-1 once TRBD2 TRBV19 CASSIVAGDNEQFF TGTGCCAGTAGTATAGTAGCGGGGGACAATGAGCAGTTCTTC
TRBJ2-3 . TRBD2 TRBV2 CASRDLAGGGDTQYF TGTGCCAGCAGGGATCTAGCGGGGGGAGGAGATACGCAGTATTTT
TRBJ1-6 . . TRBV6-2/TRBV6-3 CASSNRVDSPLHF TGTGCCAGCAGCAACAGGGTGGATTCACCCCTCCACTTT
TRBJ1-5 few . TRBV12-5 CASGLVLLEASNQPQHF TGTGCTAGTGGTTTGGTACTTCTGGAGGCTAGCAATCAGCCCCAGCATTTT
TRBJ2-4 . TRBD1 TRBV5-1 CASNPGQGATKNIQYF TGCGCCAGCAACCCCGGACAGGGGGCGACCAAAAACATTCAGTACTTC
TRBJ1-3 . . TRBV7-3 CASSLRGPFSGNTIYF TGTGCCAGCAGCTTACGAGGCCCTTTCTCTGGAAACACCATATATTTT